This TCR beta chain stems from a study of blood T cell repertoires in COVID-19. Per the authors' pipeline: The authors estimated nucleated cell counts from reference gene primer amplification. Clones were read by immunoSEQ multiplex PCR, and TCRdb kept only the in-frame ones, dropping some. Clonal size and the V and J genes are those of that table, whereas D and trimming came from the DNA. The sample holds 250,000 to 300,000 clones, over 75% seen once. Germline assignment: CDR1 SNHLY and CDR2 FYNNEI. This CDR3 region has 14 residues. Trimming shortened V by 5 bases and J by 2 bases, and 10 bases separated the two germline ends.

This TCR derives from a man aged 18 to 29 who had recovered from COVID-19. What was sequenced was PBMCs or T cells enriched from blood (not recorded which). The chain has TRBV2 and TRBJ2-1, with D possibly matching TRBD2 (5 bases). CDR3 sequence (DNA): TGTGCCAGCAGTTATAGCGACACCTACAATGAGCAGTTCTTC. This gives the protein CASSYSDTYNEQFF.